Presented here are 30 T cell receptor beta chains from one specimen sequenced in a study of cytomegalovirus exposure and HLA in healthy donors. PCR used 60 Vbeta primers and 13 Jbeta primers. Repertoires were generated with immunoSEQ multiplex PCR, while TCRdb's copy carries only in-frame clones and drops some. The table shows 100,000 to 150,000 clones, with over 15% occurring only once. What was sequenced was PBMCs. These receptors originate from a female donor in good health and CMV-seropositive.

The rearrangement links TRBV2 to TRBJ1-1, with D tentatively TRBD1 (5 bases). The germline V gene has CDR1 SNHLY and CDR2 FYNNEI. The germline V and J ends were trimmed by 4 bases and 4 bases, with 13 bases remaining between them. This CDR3 is built from 14 residues. Here the CDR3 DNA reads TGTGCCAGCAGTGTGGGGCCAGGGTCCACTGAAGCTTTCTTT. This codes for CASSVGPGSTEAFF.

This clone was counted between two and nine times. The CDR3 nucleotides read TGTGCCAGCAAGGAGACAGGGGATCAGCCCCAGCATTTT. This sequence encodes CASKETGDQPQHF. This chain uses TRBV6-1 with TRBJ1-5, with TRBD1 identical over 8 bases. CDR3 length equals 13 residues. Trimming at V came to 7 bases and at J to 5 bases, leaving 4 bases not matched to a gene. Germline V gene data show CDR1 as MNHNS and CDR2 as SASEGT.

The rearrangement links TRBV2 to TRBJ1-4; 7 positions match TRBD1. Losses at the gene ends were 5 bases for V and 4 bases for J; bases not matched to a gene: 1. Germline CDR1 and CDR2: SNHLY and FYNNEI. The CDR3 extends over 13 amino acids. CDR3 loop: CASSSGGNEKLFF. CDR3 coding DNA: TGTGCCAGCAGTTCAGGGGGTAATGAAAAACTGTTTTTT. The full variable domain, its missing parts supplied by reference TRBV2 and TRBJ1-4, is EPEVTQTPSHQVTQMGQEVILRCVPISNHLYFYWYRQILGQKVEFLVSFYNNEISEKSEIFDDQFSVERPDGSNFTLKIRSTKLEDSAMYFCASSSGGNEKLFFGSGTQLSVL.

The chain links TRBV6-6 to TRBJ2-7; 11 bases are a match to TRBD2. Losses at the gene ends were 5 bases for V and 3 bases for J; bases not matched to a gene: 6. Germline CDR1 is MNHNY and CDR2 is SVGAGI (reference sequence). This CDR3 spans 15 amino acids. CDR3 nucleotide sequence: TGTGCCAGCAGTCAAATAGCGGGAGGGGTCTACGAGCAGTACTTC. Translation gives CASSQIAGGVYEQYF.

This clone appeared a few times. The rearrangement joins TRBV4-3 to TRBJ1-2, with D possibly TRBD1 on 5 matching bases. This CDR3 is built from 13 residues. Trimming left V 0 bases short and J 6 bases short, with 8 bases between. Per the germline V gene, CDR1 is LGHNA and CDR2 is YSLEER. The DNA of the CDR3 is TGCGCCAGCAGCCAAGACTTAGGGGATGGCTACACCTTC. Residues: CASSQDLGDGYTF.

The sample holds a few counts of this clone. The DNA of the CDR3 is TGTGCCATCAGTGAACCCCCGGACAGACAATTCACCGGGGAGCTGTTTTTT. This codes for CAISEPPDRQFTGELFF. The chain links TRBV10-3 to TRBJ2-2, with D possibly being TRBD1 (6 bases). Trimming removed 3 bases from V and 4 bases from J, with 18 bases in between. In germline, CDR1 is ENHRY, CDR2 SYGVKD. The CDR3 sequence is 17 residues long.

This clone was detected only a few times. The CDR3 region has the DNA TGTGCCAGCAGCTTACAGTTTGCGGGGCCTAGCACAGATACGCAGTATTTT. Translated, it gives CASSLQFAGPSTDTQYF. J is TRBJ2-3 and V is TRBV7-6; a possible D gene is TRBD2 (6 bases). CDR1 is SGHVS, CDR2 FNYEAQ, per germline. V was pared by 2 bases and J by 0 bases, with 15 bases between. This CDR3 comprises 17 residues. The full variable domain, completed using reference TRBV7-6 and TRBJ2-3, is GAGVSQSPRYKVTKRGQDVALRCDPISGHVSLYWYRQALGQGPEFLTYFNYEAQQDKSGLPNDRFSAERPEGSISTLTIQRTEQRDSAMYRCASSLQFAGPSTDTQYFGPGTRLTVL.

This clone was seen a handful of times. This chain uses TRBV13 with TRBJ2-3; 11 bases match TRBD2. Trimming at V came to 10 bases and at J to 4 bases, leaving 13 bases not matched to a gene. CDR1 is PRHDT and CDR2 is FYEKMQ in the germline V gene (reference sequence). The CDR3 loop spans 16 amino acids. DNA for the CDR3: TGTGCCACCTTAATGACTAGCGGGAATGGAGCAGATACGCAGTATTTT. Translated: CATLMTSGNGADTQYF. Together with reference TRBV13 and TRBJ2-3, the CDR3 gives the full variable domain: AAGVIQSPRHLIKEKRETATLKCYPIPRHDTVYWYQQGPGQDPQFLISFYEKMQSDKGSIPDRFSAQQFSDYHSELNMSSLELGDSALYFCATLMTSGNGADTQYFGPGTRLTVL.

The chain combines TRBV18 with TRBJ2-5; no clear D gene. CDR1 and CDR2 from the germline V gene are KGHSH and LQKENI. The CDR3 has 12 residues. V lost 2 bases and J lost 5, with 6 bases in between. The CDR3 here is CASSPLRETQYF. The CDR3 nucleotides read TGTGCCAGCTCACCATTGCGGGAGACCCAGTACTTC. The whole variable domain, remainder taken from reference TRBV18 and TRBJ2-5, is NAGVMQNPRHLVRRRGQEARLRCSPMKGHSHVYWYRQLPEEGLKFMVYLQKENIIDESGMPKERFSAEFPKEGPSILRIQQVVRGDSAAYFCASSPLRETQYFGPGTRLLVL.

Turning to this clone: An end of the junction differs from the germline gene, which may be a read error. The chain combines TRBV5-1 with TRBJ1-5; D ambiguous. The CDR3 is made up of 15 amino acids. In germline, CDR1 is SGHRS, CDR2 YFSETQ. The CDR3 DNA follows: TGCGCCAGTAGCCCGGGTAATGAGGGCAATCAGCCCCAGAATTTT. It specifies CASSPGNEGNQPQNF.

This sequence joins TRBV4-2 and TRBJ2-7, with 11 positions matching TRBD2. Trimming removed 8 bases from V and 5 bases from J; junction bases left unmatched: 11. Germline V gene data show CDR1 as LGHNA and CDR2 as YNFKEQ. The CDR3 loop spans 15 amino acids. The CDR3 coding sequence is TGTGCCAGCGGCCCTTTAGCGGGGGGGCCTGACGAGCAGTACTTC. It translates to CASGPLAGGPDEQYF.

The J gene is TRBJ2-7, the V gene TRBV23-1; the D gene is possibly TRBD1 (6 bases). TRBV23-1 is an ORF for which the function is uncertain. The CDR3 totals 16 residues. The germline V and J ends were trimmed by 0 bases and 0 bases, with 12 bases remaining between them. CDR3 in amino acids: CASSQSETGSSYEQYF. The CDR3 DNA sequence: TGCGCCAGCAGTCAATCAGAGACAGGCAGCTCCTACGAGCAGTACTTC.

This clone was detected only a few times. The J gene is TRBJ2-5, the V gene TRBV9; 8 bases fit TRBD1. With V trimmed by 4 bases and J by 2 bases, 7 bases remained unmatched. This CDR3 is built from 15 residues. Germline loops: CDR1 SGDLS, CDR2 YYNGEE. The CDR3: CASSSGQGAQETQYF. The CDR3 nucleotides are TGTGCCAGCAGCAGCGGACAGGGCGCACAAGAGACCCAGTACTTC.

The chain links TRBV2 to TRBJ2-5, with D possibly matching TRBD1 (5 bases). The CDR3 length is 14 residues. The germline CDR1 and CDR2 sequences are SNHLY and FYNNEI. Trimming removed 8 bases at V and 4 bases at J, with 17 bases between. The DNA for the CDR3 is TGTGCCAGCGGCCCGTGGCAGGGTGGAGAGACCCAGTACTTC. Its translation: CASGPWQGGETQYF.

This chain uses TRBV7-3 with TRBJ2-1; TRBD2 aligns across 9 bases. The trim removed 5 bases at V and 5 bases at J, leaving 13 bases unmatched. The CDR3 runs 17 residues. Germline lookup yields CDR1 SGHTA and CDR2 FQGTGA. The CDR3 protein is CASSPKVSGSTHNEQFF. The CDR3 DNA sequence: TGTGCCAGCAGCCCGAAAGTTAGCGGGAGCACACACAATGAGCAGTTCTTC.

This clone was seen a few times. This chain uses TRBV29-1 with TRBJ2-7; TRBD1 might be the D (6 bases). This CDR3 comprises 14 residues. Germline V CDR1 and CDR2: SQVTM, ANQGSEA. Trimming stripped 2 bases from V and 4 bases from J, with 15 bases between. In nucleotides, the CDR3 is TGCAGCGTTGAACAAACAGGGCTAGGGTACGAGCAGTACTTC. Encoded protein: CSVEQTGLGYEQYF.

The rearrangement joins TRBV19 to TRBJ1-5; D perhaps matches TRBD1 (5 bases). Germline V CDR1 and CDR2: LNHDA, SQIVND (reference sequence). Trimming took 5 bases from V and 7 from J, leaving 12 bases between them. This CDR3 is 13 amino acids long. In nucleotides, the CDR3 is TGTGCCAGTAGTCCGCAGGGAAGGCAGCCCCAGCATTTT. Translated: CASSPQGRQPQHF.

In its sample, this clone was seen a few times. A junction end diverges from the germline sequence, so it may reflect a read error. This chain uses TRBV2 with TRBJ1-2; D not resolved. The CDR3 has 14 residues. The germline CDR1 and CDR2 sequences are SNHLY and FYNNEI. CDR3 nucleotide sequence: TGTGCCAGCAGTGAACCGACAACCGGACTCCTTCACGCCTTC. Its protein product is CASSEPTTGLLHAF.

This clone was recorded a few times. The J gene is TRBJ2-3, the V gene TRBV4-3; TRBD2 is a possible D gene (7 bases). The CDR3 is made up of 19 amino acids. V was shortened by 1 base and J by 8 bases, with 28 bases between the two germline ends. In germline, CDR1 is LGHNA, CDR2 YSLEER. The CDR3, as DNA: TGCGCCAGCAGCCAAGGGACTCGGTCGGGGGCGGGAGCGGACGCTACGCAGTATTTT. The encoded protein is CASSQGTRSGAGADATQYF.

A few counts support this clone. This rearrangement joins TRBV7-2 to TRBJ2-3; TRBD1 agrees at 7 bases. CDR3 size: 13 residues. V gave up 2 bases and J gave up 8 bases; unmatched junction bases: 4. Germline CDR1 is SGHTA and CDR2 is FQGNSA. In DNA, the CDR3 is TGTGCCAGCAGCTTAATCTACAGGGGTACGCAGTATTTT. This encodes CASSLIYRGTQYF.

The chain combines TRBV9 with TRBJ2-7, with 14 bases identical to TRBD2. V was clipped by 4 bases and J by 3 bases; unmatched bases: 9. Germline CDR1 SGDLS, CDR2 YYNGEE. The CDR3 contains 17 residues. The CDR3 DNA is TGTGCCAGCAGCAGTACCGGGACTAGCGGGGGTATCTACGAGCAGTACTTC. Amino acid sequence: CASSSTGTSGGIYEQYF.

This clone appeared a few times. This rearrangement joins TRBV11-2 to TRBJ2-5; D may be TRBD2 (5 bases). The germline V and J ends were trimmed by 5 bases and 5 bases, with 9 bases remaining between them. The germline V gene encodes CDR1 SGHAT and CDR2 FQNNGV. The CDR3 is made up of 12 amino acids. CDR3 sequence: CASSPRRETQYF. The CDR3 nucleotides are TGTGCCAGCAGCCCCAGGAGGGAGACCCAGTACTTC.

This clone turned up a few times. The V gene is TRBV4-1, the J gene TRBJ2-7; tentatively, D is TRBD2 (5 bases). This CDR3 has 15 amino acids. Germline V gives CDR1 MGHRA, CDR2 YSYEKL. The V gene lost 0 bases and the J gene lost 3 bases, with 12 bases spanning the gap. This CDR3 reads CASSQDDRGSYEQYF. The CDR3 DNA is TGCGCCAGCAGCCAAGATGACCGAGGGAGCTACGAGCAGTACTTC.

This clone was seen only a few times. The V call is TRBV14, the J call TRBJ1-2; D not resolved. Germline V gives CDR1 SGHDN, CDR2 FVKESK. The CDR3 covers 12 residues. The V and J ends lost 4 bases and 14 bases respectively, with 17 bases between them. In nucleotides, the CDR3 is TGTGCCAGCAGCCGAGACCGGGTCGCTTGGACCTTC. It encodes CASSRDRVAWTF. Supplemented by reference TRBV14 and TRBJ1-2, the full variable domain reads EAGVTQFPSHSVIEKGQTVTLRCDPISGHDNLYWYRRVMGKEIKFLLHFVKESKQDESGMPNNRFLAERTGGTYSTLKVQPAELEDSGVYFCASSRDRVAWTFGSGTRLTVV.

This clone was counted between two and nine times. The chain has TRBV30 and TRBJ1-2; possibly TRBD1 for D (5 bases). V was cut by 4 bases and J by 6 bases, with 12 bases left in between. Germline V gene sequence: CDR1 GTSNPN, CDR2 SVGIG (reference sequence). The CDR3 is 12 amino acids. DNA for the CDR3: TGTGCCTGGATCCGGGGGTCGGATGGCTACACCTTC. Protein: CAWIRGSDGYTF.

This clone came up a few times. This sequence joins TRBV10-1 and TRBJ2-1; 9 bases fit TRBD2. CDR1 and CDR2 from the germline V gene are WNHNN and SYGVQD (reference sequence). The CDR3 has 16 residues. J gave up 8 bases and V 1 base, and 9 bases lay outside the gene matches. The CDR3 loop reads CASSECGSGRSDEQFF. The CDR3 region has the DNA TGCGCCAGCAGTGAGTGTGGTAGCGGGAGAAGCGATGAGCAGTTCTTC.

There are a few counts of this clone. Germline is not matched at one junction end, which may reflect a read error. The chain is built from TRBV6-6 and TRBJ2-1; no definite D call. The CDR3 length is 14 residues. Germline V gene lookup returns CDR1 MNHNY and CDR2 SVGAGI (reference sequence). The CDR3 DNA follows: TGTGCCAGTCGCTGGGCAGTAACCGGTAATGGGCAGTTCTTC. Its translation is CASRWAVTGNGQFF.

This clone appeared a few times. This chain uses TRBV29-1 with TRBJ2-5; TRBD2 matches 10 bases. Germline lookup yields CDR1 SQVTM and CDR2 ANQGSEA. The CDR3 covers 12 residues. The J segment lost 4 bases and the V segment lost 6 bases, leaving 2 bases of the junction unmatched. The CDR3 nucleotides are TGCAGCGTCAGACTAGCGGGAGAGACCCAGTACTTC. It specifies CSVRLAGETQYF.

About this clone itself: The identical CDR3 is also encoded by other nucleotide sequences in the sample. The rearrangement joins TRBV7-2 to TRBJ1-2; D may be TRBD1 (6 bases). This CDR3 comprises 13 residues. The germline V gene encodes CDR1 SGHTA and CDR2 FQGNSA. V gave up 5 bases and J gave up 2 bases, with 9 bases separating them. Here the CDR3 reads CASSPDRNYGYTF. The DNA for the CDR3 is TGTGCCAGCAGCCCTGACAGGAACTATGGCTACACCTTC.

The J gene is TRBJ1-5, the V gene TRBV4-1; 8 bases fit TRBD1. V was clipped by 2 bases and J by 1 base; unmatched bases: 4. This CDR3 contains 16 residues. Germline V gene sequence: CDR1 MGHRA, CDR2 YSYEKL. CDR3: CASSQKRTGSNQPQHF. DNA of the CDR3: TGCGCCAGCAGCCAAAAGAGGACAGGGAGCAATCAGCCCCAGCATTTT.